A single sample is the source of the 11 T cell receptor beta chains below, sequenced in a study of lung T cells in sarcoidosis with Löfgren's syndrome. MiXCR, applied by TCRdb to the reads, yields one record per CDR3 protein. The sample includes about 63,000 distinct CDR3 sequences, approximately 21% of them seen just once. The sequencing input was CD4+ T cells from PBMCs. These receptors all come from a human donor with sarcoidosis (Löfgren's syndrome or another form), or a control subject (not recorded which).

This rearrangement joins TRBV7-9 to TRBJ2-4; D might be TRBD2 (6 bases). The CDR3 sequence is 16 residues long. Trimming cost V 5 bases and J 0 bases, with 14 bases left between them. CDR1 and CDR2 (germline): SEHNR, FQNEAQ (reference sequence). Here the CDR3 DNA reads TGTGCCAGCAGCCCGGAGGAGGGAATAGCCAAAAACATTCAGTACTTC. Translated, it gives CASSPEEGIAKNIQYF.

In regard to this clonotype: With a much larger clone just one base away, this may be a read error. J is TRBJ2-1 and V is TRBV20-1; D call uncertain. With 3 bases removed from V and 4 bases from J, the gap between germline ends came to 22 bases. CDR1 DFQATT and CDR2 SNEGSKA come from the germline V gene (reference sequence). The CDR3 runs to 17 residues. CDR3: CSASHDSTVSKYNEQFF. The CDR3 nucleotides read TGCAGTGCTAGTCACGACTCGACTGTAAGCAAGTACAATGAGCAGTTCTTC.

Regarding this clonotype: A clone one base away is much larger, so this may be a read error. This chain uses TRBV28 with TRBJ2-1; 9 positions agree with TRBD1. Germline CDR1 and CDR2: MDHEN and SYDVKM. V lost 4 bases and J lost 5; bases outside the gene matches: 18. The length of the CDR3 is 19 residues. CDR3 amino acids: CASSSLDRGRQKPHNEQFF. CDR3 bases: TGTGCCAGCAGTTCCCTGGACAGGGGTCGACAAAAACCCCACAATGAGCAGTTCTTC.

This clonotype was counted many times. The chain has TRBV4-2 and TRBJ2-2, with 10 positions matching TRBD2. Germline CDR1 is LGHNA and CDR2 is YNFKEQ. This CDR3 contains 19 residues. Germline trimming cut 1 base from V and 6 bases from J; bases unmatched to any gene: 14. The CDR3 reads CASSQGASGSQGVSGELFF. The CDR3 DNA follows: TGTGCCAGCAGCCAAGGGGCTAGCGGGAGTCAAGGGGTCTCCGGGGAGCTGTTTTTT.

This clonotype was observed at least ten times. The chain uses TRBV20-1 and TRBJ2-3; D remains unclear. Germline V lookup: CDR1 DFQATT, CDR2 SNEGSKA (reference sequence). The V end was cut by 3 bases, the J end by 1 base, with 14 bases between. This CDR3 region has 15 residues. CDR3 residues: CSAREAPRRTDTQYF. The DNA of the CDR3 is TGCAGTGCTAGGGAAGCCCCGAGGCGCACAGATACGCAGTATTTT.

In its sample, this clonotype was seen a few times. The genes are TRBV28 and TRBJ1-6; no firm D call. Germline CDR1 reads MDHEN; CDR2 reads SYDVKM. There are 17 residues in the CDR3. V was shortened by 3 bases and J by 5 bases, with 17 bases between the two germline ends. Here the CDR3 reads CASSLWERAADNSPLHF. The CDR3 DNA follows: TGTGCCAGCAGTTTGTGGGAGAGGGCAGCTGATAATTCACCCCTCCACTTT.

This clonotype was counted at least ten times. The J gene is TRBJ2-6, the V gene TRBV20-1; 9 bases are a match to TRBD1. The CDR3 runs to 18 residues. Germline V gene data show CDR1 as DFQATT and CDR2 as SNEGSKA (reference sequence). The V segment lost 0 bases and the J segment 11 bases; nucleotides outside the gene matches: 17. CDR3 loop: CSAREGPGTGRMGHVLTF. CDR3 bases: TGCAGTGCTAGAGAAGGCCCCGGGACAGGGCGTATGGGCCACGTCCTGACTTTC.

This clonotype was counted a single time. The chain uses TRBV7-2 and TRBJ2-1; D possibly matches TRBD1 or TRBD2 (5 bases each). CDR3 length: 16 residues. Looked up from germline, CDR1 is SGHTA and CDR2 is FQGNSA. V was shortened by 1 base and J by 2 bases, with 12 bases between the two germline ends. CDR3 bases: TGTGCCAGCAGCTTAGACAGAGGGGTACCCTACAATGAGCAGTTCTTC. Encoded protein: CASSLDRGVPYNEQFF.

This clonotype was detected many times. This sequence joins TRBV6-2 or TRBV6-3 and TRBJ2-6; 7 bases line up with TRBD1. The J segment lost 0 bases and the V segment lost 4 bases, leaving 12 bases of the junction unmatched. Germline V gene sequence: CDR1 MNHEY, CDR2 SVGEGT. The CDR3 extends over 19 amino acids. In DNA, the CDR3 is TGTGCCAGCAGTTCCCCCCCGGGACAGCCGAGCTCTGGGGCCAACGTCCTGACTTTC. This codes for CASSSPPGQPSSGANVLTF.

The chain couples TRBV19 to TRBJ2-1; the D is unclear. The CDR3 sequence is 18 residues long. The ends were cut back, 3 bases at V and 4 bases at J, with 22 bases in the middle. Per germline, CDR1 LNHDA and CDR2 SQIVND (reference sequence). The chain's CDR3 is CASSIDDGSPGLYNEQFF. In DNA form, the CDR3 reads TGTGCCAGTAGTATCGACGATGGATCCCCAGGCCTTTACAATGAGCAGTTCTTC.

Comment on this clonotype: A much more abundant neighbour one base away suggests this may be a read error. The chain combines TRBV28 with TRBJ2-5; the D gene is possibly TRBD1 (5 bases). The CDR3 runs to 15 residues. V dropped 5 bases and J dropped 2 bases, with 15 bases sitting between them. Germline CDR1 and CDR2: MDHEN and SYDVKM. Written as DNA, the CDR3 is TGTGCCAGCAGTGTCCGACAGAGGCCTCAAGAGACCCAGTACTTC. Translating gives CASSVRQRPQETQYF.